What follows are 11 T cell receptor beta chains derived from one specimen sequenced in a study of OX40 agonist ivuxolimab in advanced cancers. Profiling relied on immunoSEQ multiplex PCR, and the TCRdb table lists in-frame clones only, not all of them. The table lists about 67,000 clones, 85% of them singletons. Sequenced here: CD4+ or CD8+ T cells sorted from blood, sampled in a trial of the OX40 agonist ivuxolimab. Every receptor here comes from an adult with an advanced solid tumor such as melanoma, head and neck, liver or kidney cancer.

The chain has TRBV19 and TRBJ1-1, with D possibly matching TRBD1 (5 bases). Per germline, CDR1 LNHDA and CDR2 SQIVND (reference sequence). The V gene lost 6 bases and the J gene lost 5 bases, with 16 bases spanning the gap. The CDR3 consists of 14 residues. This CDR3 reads CASRFRAKGTEAFF. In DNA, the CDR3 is TGTGCCAGTAGATTTCGGGCGAAGGGGACTGAAGCTTTCTTT.

This CDR3 is CATPQSSYEQYF. CDR3 bases: TGTGCCACCCCCCAGAGCTCCTACGAGCAGTACTTC. This sequence joins TRBV10-3 and TRBJ2-7; D unclear. V was trimmed by 10 bases and J by 0 bases, leaving 10 bases between them. This CDR3 has 12 amino acids. The germline CDR1 and CDR2 sequences are ENHRY and SYGVKD.

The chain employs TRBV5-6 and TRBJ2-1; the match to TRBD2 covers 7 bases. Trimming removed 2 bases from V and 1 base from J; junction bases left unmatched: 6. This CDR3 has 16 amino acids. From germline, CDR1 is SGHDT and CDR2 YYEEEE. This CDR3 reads CASSFLGGTSYNEQFF. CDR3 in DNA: TGTGCCAGCAGCTTCTTGGGGGGGACGTCCTACAATGAGCAGTTCTTC.

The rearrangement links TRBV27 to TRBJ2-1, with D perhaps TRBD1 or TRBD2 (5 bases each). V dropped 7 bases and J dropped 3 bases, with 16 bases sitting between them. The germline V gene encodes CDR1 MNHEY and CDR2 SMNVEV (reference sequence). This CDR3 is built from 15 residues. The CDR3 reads CASIPRDGYYNEQFF. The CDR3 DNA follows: TGTGCCAGCATCCCCCGGGACGGATACTACAATGAGCAGTTCTTC.

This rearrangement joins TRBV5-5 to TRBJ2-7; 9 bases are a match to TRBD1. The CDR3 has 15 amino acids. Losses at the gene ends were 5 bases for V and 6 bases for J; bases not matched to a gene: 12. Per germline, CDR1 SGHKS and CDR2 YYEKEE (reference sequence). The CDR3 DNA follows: TGTGCCAGCAGTTACTTGACAGGGGGGTTGATCGAGCAGTACTTC. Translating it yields CASSYLTGGLIEQYF.

The CDR3 bases are TGTGCCATCACAGACAGCTTGAACACTGAAGCTTTCTTT. Its protein is CAITDSLNTEAFF. The rearrangement joins TRBV10-3 to TRBJ1-1, with D perhaps TRBD1 (5 bases). In germline, CDR1 is ENHRY, CDR2 SYGVKD. V gave up 7 bases and J gave up 0 bases, with 9 bases separating them. The CDR3 is made up of 13 amino acids.

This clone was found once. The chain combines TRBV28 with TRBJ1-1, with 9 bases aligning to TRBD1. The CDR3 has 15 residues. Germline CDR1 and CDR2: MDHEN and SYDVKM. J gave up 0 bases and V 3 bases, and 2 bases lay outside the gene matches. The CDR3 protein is CASSLGTGLNTEAFF. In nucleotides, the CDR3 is TGTGCCAGCAGTTTGGGGACAGGGCTGAACACTGAAGCTTTCTTT.

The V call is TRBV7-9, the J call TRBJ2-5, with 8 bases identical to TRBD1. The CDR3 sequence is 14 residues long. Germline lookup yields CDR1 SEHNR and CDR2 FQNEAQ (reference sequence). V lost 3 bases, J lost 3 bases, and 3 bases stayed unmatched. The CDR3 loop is CASSFGDRKETQYF. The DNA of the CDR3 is TGTGCCAGCAGCTTTGGGGACAGGAAAGAGACCCAGTACTTC.

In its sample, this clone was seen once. The CDR3 sequence is CASSQGIAGNEQFF. Written as DNA, the CDR3 is TGTGCCAGCAGCCAGGGGATCGCAGGCAATGAGCAGTTCTTC. V gene TRBV14 combines with J gene TRBJ2-1; D gene unclear. The germline V gene has CDR1 SGHDN and CDR2 FVKESK. The CDR3 has 14 residues. Trimming removed 3 bases from V and 6 bases from J, with 12 bases in between.

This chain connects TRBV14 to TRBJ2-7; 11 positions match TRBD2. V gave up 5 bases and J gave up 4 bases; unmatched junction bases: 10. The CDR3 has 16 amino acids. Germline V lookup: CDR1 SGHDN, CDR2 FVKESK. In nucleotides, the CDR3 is TGTGCCAGCAGCTTTAGCGGGAGGGCCTCTCGGTACGAGCAGTACTTC. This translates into CASSFSGRASRYEQYF.

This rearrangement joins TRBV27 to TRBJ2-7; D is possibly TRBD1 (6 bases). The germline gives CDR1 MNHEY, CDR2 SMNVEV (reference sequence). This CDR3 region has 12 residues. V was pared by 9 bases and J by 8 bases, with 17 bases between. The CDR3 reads CASYRDTSKQYF. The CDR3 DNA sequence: TGTGCCAGTTACCGGGACACCTCTAAGCAGTACTTC.